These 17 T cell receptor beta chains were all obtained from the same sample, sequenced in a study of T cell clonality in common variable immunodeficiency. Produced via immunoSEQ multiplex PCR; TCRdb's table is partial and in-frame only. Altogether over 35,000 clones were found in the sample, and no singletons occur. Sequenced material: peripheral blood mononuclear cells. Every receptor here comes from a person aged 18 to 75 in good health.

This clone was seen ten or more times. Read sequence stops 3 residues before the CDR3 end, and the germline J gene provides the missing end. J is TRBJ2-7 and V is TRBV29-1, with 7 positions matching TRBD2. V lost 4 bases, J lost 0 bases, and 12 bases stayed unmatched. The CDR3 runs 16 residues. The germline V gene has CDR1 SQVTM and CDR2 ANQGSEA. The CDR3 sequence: CSVVQRGKALSYEQYF. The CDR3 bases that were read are TGCAGCGTTGTTCAGCGGGGCAAGGCCCTCTCCTACGAG.

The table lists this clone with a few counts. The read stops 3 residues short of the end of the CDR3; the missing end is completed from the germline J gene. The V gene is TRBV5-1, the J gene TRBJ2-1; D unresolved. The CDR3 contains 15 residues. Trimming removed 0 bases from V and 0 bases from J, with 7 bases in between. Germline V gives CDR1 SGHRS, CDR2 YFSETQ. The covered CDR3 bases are TGCGCCAGCAGCTTGGCCGATAGCTCCTACAATGAG. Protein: CASSLADSSYNE. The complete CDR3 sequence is CASSLADSSYNEQFF.

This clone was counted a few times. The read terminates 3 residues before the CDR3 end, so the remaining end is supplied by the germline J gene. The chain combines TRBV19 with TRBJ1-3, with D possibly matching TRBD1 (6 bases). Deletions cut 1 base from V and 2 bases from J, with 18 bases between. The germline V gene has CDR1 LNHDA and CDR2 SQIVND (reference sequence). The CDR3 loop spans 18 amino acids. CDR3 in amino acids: CASSIAGTGYRPGNTIYF. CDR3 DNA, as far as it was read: TGTGCCAGTAGTATAGCAGGAACAGGGTATCGTCCTGGAAACACC.

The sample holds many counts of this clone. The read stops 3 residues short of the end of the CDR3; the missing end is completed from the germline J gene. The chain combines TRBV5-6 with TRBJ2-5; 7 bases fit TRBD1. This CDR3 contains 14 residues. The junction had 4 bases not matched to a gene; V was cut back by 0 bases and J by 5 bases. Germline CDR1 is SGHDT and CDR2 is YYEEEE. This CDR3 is CASSLGGGAETQYF. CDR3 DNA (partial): TGTGCCAGCAGCTTGGGAGGGGGCGCGGAGACC.

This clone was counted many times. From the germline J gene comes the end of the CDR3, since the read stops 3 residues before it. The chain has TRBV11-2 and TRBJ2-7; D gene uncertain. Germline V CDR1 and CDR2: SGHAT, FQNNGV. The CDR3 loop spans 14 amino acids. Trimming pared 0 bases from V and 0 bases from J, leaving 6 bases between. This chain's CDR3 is CASSLEASSYEQYF. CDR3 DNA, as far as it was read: TGTGCCAGCAGCTTAGAGGCTAGCTCCTACGAG.

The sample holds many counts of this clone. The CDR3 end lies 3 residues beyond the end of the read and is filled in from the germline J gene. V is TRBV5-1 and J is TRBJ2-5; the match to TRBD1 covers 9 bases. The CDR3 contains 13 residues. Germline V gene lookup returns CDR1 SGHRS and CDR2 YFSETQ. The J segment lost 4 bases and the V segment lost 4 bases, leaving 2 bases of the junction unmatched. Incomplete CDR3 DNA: TGCGCCAGCAGCCAGACAGGGGGAGAGACC. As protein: CASSQTGGET. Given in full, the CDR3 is CASSQTGGETQYF.

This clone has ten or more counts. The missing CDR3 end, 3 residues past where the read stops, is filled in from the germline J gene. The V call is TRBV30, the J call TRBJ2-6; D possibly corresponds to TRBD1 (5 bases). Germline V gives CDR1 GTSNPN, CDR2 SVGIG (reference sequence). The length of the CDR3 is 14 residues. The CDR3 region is CAWKVGSGPAVLTF. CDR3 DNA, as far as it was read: TGTGCCTGGAAGGTGGGTTCAGGGCCCGCGGTC.

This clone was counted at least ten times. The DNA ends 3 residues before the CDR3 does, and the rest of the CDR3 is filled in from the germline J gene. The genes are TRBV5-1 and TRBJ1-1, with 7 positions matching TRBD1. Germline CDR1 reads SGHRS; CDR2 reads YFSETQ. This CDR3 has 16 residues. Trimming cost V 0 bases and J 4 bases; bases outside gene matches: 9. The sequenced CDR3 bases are TGCGCCAGCAGCTTGGGGCCGACAGGGCAGGGCACTGAA. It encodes CASSLGPTGQGTE. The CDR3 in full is CASSLGPTGQGTEAFF.

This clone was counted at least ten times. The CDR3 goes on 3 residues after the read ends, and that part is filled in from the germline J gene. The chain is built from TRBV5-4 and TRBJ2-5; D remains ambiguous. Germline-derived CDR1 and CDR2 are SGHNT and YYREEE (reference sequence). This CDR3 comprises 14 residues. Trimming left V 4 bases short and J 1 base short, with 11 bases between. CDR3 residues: CASSMKQIQETQYF. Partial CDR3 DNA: TGTGCCAGCAGCATGAAACAGATCCAAGAGACC.

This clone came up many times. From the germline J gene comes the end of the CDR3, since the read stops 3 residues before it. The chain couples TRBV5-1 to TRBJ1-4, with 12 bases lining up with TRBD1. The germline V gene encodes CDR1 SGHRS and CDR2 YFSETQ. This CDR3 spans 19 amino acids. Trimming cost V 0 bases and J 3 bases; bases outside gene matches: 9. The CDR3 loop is CASSLEIRDRGRPNEKLFF. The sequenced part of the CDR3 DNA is TGCGCCAGCAGCTTGGAAATCCGGGACAGGGGGCGTCCTAATGAAAAA.

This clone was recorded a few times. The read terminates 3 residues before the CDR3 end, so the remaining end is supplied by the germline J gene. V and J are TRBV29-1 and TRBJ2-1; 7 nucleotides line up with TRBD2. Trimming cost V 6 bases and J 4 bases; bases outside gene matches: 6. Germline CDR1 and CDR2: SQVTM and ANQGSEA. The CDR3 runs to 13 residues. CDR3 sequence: CSVKGTMYNEQFF. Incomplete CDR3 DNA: TGCAGCGTGAAAGGGACTATGTACAATGAG.

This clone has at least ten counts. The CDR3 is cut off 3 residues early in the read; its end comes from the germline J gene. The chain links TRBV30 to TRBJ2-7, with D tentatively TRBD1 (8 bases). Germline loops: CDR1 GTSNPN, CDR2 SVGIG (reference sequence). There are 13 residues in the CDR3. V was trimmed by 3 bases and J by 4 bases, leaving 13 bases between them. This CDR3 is CAWSAQGGYEQYF. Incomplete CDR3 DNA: TGTGCCTGGAGCGCACAGGGGGGGTACGAG. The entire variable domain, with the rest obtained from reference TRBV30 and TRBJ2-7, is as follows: SQTIHQWPATLVQPVGSPLSLECTVEGTSNPNLYWYRQAAGRGLQLLFYSVGIGQISSEVPQNLSASRPQDRQFILSSKKLLLSDSGFYLCAWSAQGGYEQYFGPGTRLTVT.

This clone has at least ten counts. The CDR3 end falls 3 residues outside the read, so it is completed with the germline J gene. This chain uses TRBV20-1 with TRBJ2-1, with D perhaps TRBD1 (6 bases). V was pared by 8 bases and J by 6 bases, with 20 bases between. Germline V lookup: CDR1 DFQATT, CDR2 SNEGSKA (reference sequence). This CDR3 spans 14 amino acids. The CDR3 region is CSQKGVLTGNEQFF. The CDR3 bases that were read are TGCAGTCAGAAGGGGGTCTTGACCGGCAATGAG.

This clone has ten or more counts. CDR3 region: CASSLGGNSNTEAFF. Incomplete CDR3 DNA: TGTGCCAGCAGCTTAGGGGGCAACTCCAACACTGAA. The chain joins TRBV7-9 to TRBJ1-1; D is perhaps TRBD1 (5 bases). The read gets to within 3 residues of the CDR3 end, and the germline J gene fills in the rest. This CDR3 has 15 residues. Germline CDR1 reads SEHNR; CDR2 reads FQNEAQ (reference sequence). V gave up 1 base and J gave up 2 bases, with 11 bases separating them.

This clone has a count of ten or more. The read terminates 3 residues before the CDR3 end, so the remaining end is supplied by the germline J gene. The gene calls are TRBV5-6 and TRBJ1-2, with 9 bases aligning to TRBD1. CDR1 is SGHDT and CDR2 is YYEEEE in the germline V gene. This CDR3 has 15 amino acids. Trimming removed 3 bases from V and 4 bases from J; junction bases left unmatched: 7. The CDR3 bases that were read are TGTGCCAGCAGCTGGCGACAGGGGGTTACCTATGGC. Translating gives CASSWRQGVTYG. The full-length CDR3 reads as CASSWRQGVTYGYTF.

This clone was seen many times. The DNA read from the CDR3 is TGTGCCAGCTCTCCTATGAATGCGGGAGTTTCGGGTGAG. Its protein product is CASSPMNAGVSGE. The complete CDR3 sequence is CASSPMNAGVSGEQFF. The rearrangement links TRBV18 to TRBJ2-1; 7 nucleotides line up with TRBD2. Read coverage stops 3 residues before the CDR3 terminus; the germline J gene supplies the remainder. Losses at the gene ends were 6 bases for V and 9 bases for J; bases not matched to a gene: 17. The CDR3 runs 16 residues. Germline V gene lookup returns CDR1 KGHSH and CDR2 LQKENI.

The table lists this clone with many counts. Incomplete CDR3 DNA: TGTGCCAGTAGTATTGGGACTAGGGGCAATGAG. It encodes CASSIGTRGNE. The full CDR3 protein reads CASSIGTRGNEQFF. The chain combines TRBV19 with TRBJ2-1, with 8 bases matching TRBD2. The sequence runs out 3 residues before the end of the CDR3; the remainder is reconstructed from the germline J gene. J gave up 6 bases and V 3 bases, and 4 bases lay outside the gene matches. The CDR3 length is 14 residues. The germline gives CDR1 LNHDA, CDR2 SQIVND (reference sequence).